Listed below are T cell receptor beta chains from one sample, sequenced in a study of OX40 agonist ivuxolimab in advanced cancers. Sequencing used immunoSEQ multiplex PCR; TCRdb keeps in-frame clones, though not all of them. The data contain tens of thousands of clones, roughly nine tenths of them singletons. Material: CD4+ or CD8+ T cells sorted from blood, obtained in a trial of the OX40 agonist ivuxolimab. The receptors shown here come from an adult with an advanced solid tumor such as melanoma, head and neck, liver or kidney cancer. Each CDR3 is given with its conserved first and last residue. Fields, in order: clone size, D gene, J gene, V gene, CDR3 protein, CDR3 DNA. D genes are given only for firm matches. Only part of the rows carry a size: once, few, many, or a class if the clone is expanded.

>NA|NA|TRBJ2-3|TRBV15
CATSLRGDTQYF
TGTGCCACCAGCTTGAGGGGAGATACGCAGTATTTT
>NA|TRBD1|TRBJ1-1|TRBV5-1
CASSSGQGGSAEAFF
TGCGCCAGCAGCTCCGGACAGGGGGGGAGCGCTGAAGCTTTCTTT
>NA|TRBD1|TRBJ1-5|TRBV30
CAWSLQGNQPQHF
TGTGCCTGGTCGTTACAGGGGAATCAGCCCCAGCATTTT
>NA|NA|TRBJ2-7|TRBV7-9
CASSLSDEQYF
TGTGCCAGCAGCTTATCGGACGAGCAGTACTTC
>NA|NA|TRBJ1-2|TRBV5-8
CASSPHRYYGYTF
TGTGCCAGCAGCCCCCACCGATACTATGGCTACACCTTC
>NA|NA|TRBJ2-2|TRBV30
CAWSLLIGYTGELFF
TGTGCCTGGAGTCTATTAATCGGCTACACCGGGGAGCTGTTTTTT
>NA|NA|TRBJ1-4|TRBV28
CASSFMGSAWEKLFF
TGTGCCAGCAGTTTCATGGGTTCGGCGTGGGAAAAACTGTTTTTT
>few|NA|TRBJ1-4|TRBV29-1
CSVEAEKLFF
TGCAGCGTTGAGGCTGAAAAACTGTTTTTT
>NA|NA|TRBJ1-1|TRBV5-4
CASSLDWNTEAFF
TGTGCCAGCAGCTTGGACTGGAACACTGAAGCTTTCTTT
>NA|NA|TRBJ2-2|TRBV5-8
CASSLRSTGELFF
TGTGCCAGCAGCTTACGTAGCACCGGGGAGCTGTTTTTT
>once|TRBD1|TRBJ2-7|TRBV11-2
CASSPRTGANEQYF
TGTGCCAGCAGCCCCCGGACAGGGGCGAACGAGCAGTACTTC
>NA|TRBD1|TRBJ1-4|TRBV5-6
CASSWSRDRVDNEKLFF
TGTGCCAGCAGCTGGTCCCGGGACAGGGTAGATAATGAAAAACTGTTTTTT
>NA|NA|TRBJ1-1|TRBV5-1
CASSVDVNTEAFF
TGCGCCAGCAGCGTGGATGTGAACACTGAAGCTTTCTTT
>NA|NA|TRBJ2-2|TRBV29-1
CSVDETHSNTGELFF
TGCAGCGTTGACGAGACCCACTCAAACACCGGGGAGCTGTTTTTT
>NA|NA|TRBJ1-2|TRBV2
CASSELINYGYTF
TGTGCCAGCAGCGAGCTAATTAACTATGGCTACACCTTC
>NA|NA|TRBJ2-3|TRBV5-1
CASSLNQARDTQYF
TGCGCCAGCAGCTTGAATCAGGCAAGAGATACGCAGTATTTT
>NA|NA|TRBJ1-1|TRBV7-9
CASSLVGTGNTEAFF
TGTGCCAGCAGCTTAGTAGGGACCGGGAACACTGAAGCTTTCTTT
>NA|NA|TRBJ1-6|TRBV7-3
CASSAPVFSTYNSPLHF
TGTGCCAGCAGCGCCCCGGTCTTTAGCACCTATAATTCACCCCTCCACTTT
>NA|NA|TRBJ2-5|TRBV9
CASSRGQETQYF
TGTGCCAGCAGCCGTGGCCAAGAGACCCAGTACTTC
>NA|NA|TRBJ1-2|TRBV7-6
CASTSPGDDYGYTF
TGTGCCAGCACAAGTCCCGGGGATGACTATGGCTACACCTTC
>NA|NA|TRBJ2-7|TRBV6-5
CASSYSRVEGF
TGTGCCAGCAGTTACTCCAGGGTAGAAGGGTTC
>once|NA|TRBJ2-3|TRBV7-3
CASSSSGGTDTQYF
TGTGCCAGCAGCTCCTCGGGGGGCACAGATACGCAGTATTTT
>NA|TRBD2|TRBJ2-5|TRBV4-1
CASSQDFFAGGQETQYF
TGCGCCAGCAGCCAAGATTTTTTTGCGGGAGGCCAAGAGACCCAGTACTTC
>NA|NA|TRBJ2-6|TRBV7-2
CASSLGPQSSGANVLTF
TGTGCCAGCAGCTTAGGTCCCCAGAGCTCTGGGGCCAACGTCCTGACTTTC
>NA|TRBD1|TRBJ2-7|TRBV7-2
CASTWTGTYEQYF
TGTGCCAGCACCTGGACAGGTACCTACGAGCAGTACTTC
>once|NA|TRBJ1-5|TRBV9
CASSITDGEGQPQHF
TGTGCCAGCAGCATTACCGACGGGGAGGGTCAGCCCCAGCATTTT
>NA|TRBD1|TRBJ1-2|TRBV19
CASTPRTGVMSSGYTF
TGTGCCAGTACGCCACGTACAGGGGTAATGTCGAGCGGCTACACCTTC
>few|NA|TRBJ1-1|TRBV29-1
CSVGPRPEAFF
TGCAGCGTTGGACCGCGACCTGAAGCTTTCTTT
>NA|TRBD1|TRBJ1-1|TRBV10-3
CAISNDRGNTEAFF
TGTGCCATCAGTAACGACAGGGGGAACACTGAAGCTTTCTTT
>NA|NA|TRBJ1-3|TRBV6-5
CASSLHSGSSGNTIYF
TGTGCCAGCAGTTTACATTCAGGGAGCTCTGGAAACACCATATATTTT
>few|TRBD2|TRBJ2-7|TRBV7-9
CASSLAGGGYEQYF
TGTGCCAGCAGCTTAGCCGGCGGGGGGTACGAGCAGTACTTC